The source of this TCR beta chain is a study of blood T cells in healthy people across ages. This clonotype was observed a few times. Trimming cost V 0 bases and J 4 bases; bases outside gene matches: 11. CDR3 length equals 18 residues. CDR1 is MNHEY, CDR2 SVGAGI, per germline. Primers used in a second PCR of about 6 to 12 cycles were a sample-barcoded 5' primer and a J-beta primer mix. TCRdb re-called the 5' RACE reads with MiXCR, one entry per CDR3 protein. The sample records approximately 960,000 distinct CDR3 sequences, almost 30% being singletons. This same sample was also part of a study on T cells of mothers and their children.

This chain joins TRBV6-5 and TRBJ1-1; 10 bases line up with TRBD1. The clonotype originates from a middle-aged woman in good health. Source material: blood. The CDR3 DNA is TGTGCCAGCAGTTACTCCCGGCCGGGACAGGGGACCAGCACTGAAGCTTTCTTT. This sequence encodes CASSYSRPGQGTSTEAFF.